This entry lists 32 T cell receptor beta chains sequenced from one sample in a study of OX40 agonist ivuxolimab in advanced cancers. Here immunoSEQ multiplex PCR was the method, and the copy in TCRdb shows in-frame clones only, minus some. The sample records some 39,000 clones, around 87% being singletons. The sequences come from CD4+ or CD8+ T cells sorted from blood, collected in a trial of the OX40 agonist ivuxolimab. These receptors all stem from an adult with an advanced solid tumor such as melanoma, head and neck, liver or kidney cancer.

The chain uses TRBV27 and TRBJ2-1, with D possibly TRBD1 on 5 matching bases. The germline gives CDR1 MNHEY, CDR2 SMNVEV (reference sequence). The V gene lost 5 bases and the J gene lost 9 bases, with 14 bases spanning the gap. This CDR3 is 13 amino acids long. CDR3 residues: CASSRPDRAEQFF. The CDR3, as DNA: TGTGCCAGCAGTCGCCCCGACAGAGCTGAGCAGTTCTTC.

The chain is built from TRBV10-3 and TRBJ2-7; the D gene is possibly TRBD2 (6 bases). In germline, CDR1 is ENHRY, CDR2 SYGVKD. This CDR3 comprises 15 residues. The V end lost 3 bases, the J end lost 2 bases, and 14 bases lay between the germline ends. The CDR3 DNA reads TGTGCCATCAGTGAAGGGAGTAGCGGAACCTACGAGCAGTACTTC. It yields the protein CAISEGSSGTYEQYF.

The chain couples TRBV7-4 to TRBJ2-7; D not resolved. Between the trimmed V and J ends, which lost 5 bases and 4 bases, there was a span of 9 bases. The CDR3 has 12 residues. From germline, CDR1 is SGHVT and CDR2 SQSDAQ. This CDR3 reads CASSLVGYEQYF. CDR3 sequence (DNA): TGTGCCAGCAGCCTAGTTGGGTACGAGCAGTACTTC.

This clone was picked up one time. The V and J genes are TRBV7-9 and TRBJ2-5; maybe TRBD2 (5 bases). The CDR3 runs to 14 residues. Trimming took 5 bases from V and 1 from J, leaving 11 bases between them. The V gene's germline CDR1 is SEHNR and CDR2 FQNEAQ (reference sequence). CDR3 sequence reads: CASSPQDSQETQYF. CDR3 bases: TGTGCCAGCAGCCCGCAGGACTCCCAAGAGACCCAGTACTTC.

With respect to this clone: One end of the junction varies from germline; a read error may be responsible. This rearrangement joins TRBV6-1 to TRBJ2-7; D is ambiguous. The CDR3 is made up of 12 amino acids. Germline-derived CDR1 and CDR2 are MNHNS and SASEGT. The DNA of the CDR3 is TGTGCCAGCACTGAATCCTTCTACGAGCAGTACTTC. Its translation: CASTESFYEQYF.

J is TRBJ2-3 and V is TRBV10-3, with D unresolved. Germline values: CDR1 ENHRY, CDR2 SYGVKD. Trimming cost V 11 bases and J 2 bases, with 17 bases left between them. This CDR3 contains 14 residues. CDR3 nucleotides: TGTGCCTCGGGTCGGCGTTCGGACACAGATACGCAGTATTTT. Translation: CASGRRSDTDTQYF.

The chain couples TRBV6-5 to TRBJ1-4, with D possibly TRBD1 on 6 matching bases. Germline V gene lookup returns CDR1 MNHEY and CDR2 SVGAGI. V lost 6 bases, J lost 5 bases, and 13 bases lay in between. The CDR3 loop spans 14 amino acids. Here the CDR3 reads CASRGGGRNEKLFF. In DNA form, the CDR3 reads TGTGCCAGCAGAGGGGGAGGGCGAAATGAAAAACTGTTTTTT.

The chain couples TRBV4-3 to TRBJ2-1; 8 bases match TRBD1. This CDR3 has 12 residues. With 4 bases clipped from V and 8 bases from J, the junction kept 1 base outside the gene matches. Germline V gene sequence: CDR1 LGHNA, CDR2 YSLEER. The CDR3 sequence: CASSPTGDEQFF. CDR3 coding DNA: TGCGCCAGCAGCCCGACAGGGGATGAGCAGTTCTTC.

The CDR3 here is CASTGGARYGYTF. Here the CDR3 DNA reads TGTGCCAGTACTGGGGGGGCCCGCTATGGCTACACCTTC. The genes are TRBV6-5 and TRBJ1-2; D perhaps matches TRBD1 (6 bases). The CDR3 extends over 13 amino acids. The germline V gene has CDR1 MNHEY and CDR2 SVGAGI. The germline V and J ends were trimmed by 9 bases and 4 bases, with 15 bases remaining between them.

The genes are TRBV4-1 and TRBJ2-3; 14 nucleotides agree with TRBD2. CDR3 size: 16 residues. With V trimmed by 3 bases and J by 4 bases, 3 bases remained unmatched. Germline-derived CDR1 and CDR2 are MGHRA and YSYEKL. The CDR3 loop reads CASSHGLAGGPDTQYF. Written as DNA, the CDR3 is TGCGCCAGCAGCCACGGACTAGCGGGAGGTCCAGATACGCAGTATTTT.

The V gene is TRBV5-4, the J gene TRBJ1-3; D remains ambiguous. CDR3 length equals 14 residues. V lost 1 base, J lost 4 bases, and 9 bases lay in between. The V gene's germline CDR1 is SGHNT and CDR2 YYREEE (reference sequence). CDR3: CASSLRTEGNTIYF. The CDR3 DNA reads TGTGCCAGCAGCTTGAGAACAGAGGGAAACACCATATATTTT.

V is TRBV29-1 and J is TRBJ1-4; 8 bases line up with TRBD1. V lost 4 bases, J lost 5 bases, and 9 bases stayed unmatched. CDR1 and CDR2 from the germline V gene are SQVTM and ANQGSEA. This CDR3 is built from 15 residues. Here the CDR3 reads CSVVSTGAGNEKLFF. Written as DNA, the CDR3 is TGCAGCGTTGTATCGACAGGGGCCGGGAATGAAAAACTGTTTTTT. The whole variable domain, filled in from reference TRBV29-1 and TRBJ1-4, reads SAVISQKPSRDICQRGTSLTIQCQVDSQVTMMFWYRQQPGQSLTLIATANQGSEATYESGFVIDKFPISRPNLTFSTLTVSNMSPEDSSIYLCSVVSTGAGNEKLFFGSGTQLSVL.

The DNA of the CDR3 is TGTGCCAGCAGCTACCCCCCCAATGAGCAGTTCTTC. It codes for CASSYPPNEQFF. This chain uses TRBV27 with TRBJ2-1; no reliable D call. Germline V CDR1 and CDR2: MNHEY, SMNVEV (reference sequence). Between the trimmed V and J ends, which lost 6 bases and 6 bases, there was a span of 9 bases. The length of the CDR3 is 12 residues.

V usage is TRBV10-3 and J usage is TRBJ1-2, with D tentatively TRBD1 (5 bases). V lost 2 bases to trimming and J lost 4 bases, with 17 bases between them. The CDR3 totals 16 residues. Per germline, CDR1 ENHRY and CDR2 SYGVKD. The CDR3 sequence: CAISEPGKGAGYGYTF. CDR3 DNA sequence: TGTGCCATCAGTGAGCCTGGGAAAGGGGCAGGCTATGGCTACACCTTC.

DNA for the CDR3: TGTGCCAGCAGCCTCGGGGAGGTGTACGAGCAGTACTTC. Amino acids: CASSLGEVYEQYF. V and J are TRBV7-2 and TRBJ2-7; perhaps TRBD2 as D (6 bases). The ends were cut back, 5 bases at V and 4 bases at J, with 12 bases in the middle. This CDR3 is 13 amino acids long. In germline, CDR1 is SGHTA, CDR2 FQGNSA.

This clone has more than one count but fewer than ten. The chain carries TRBV6-4 and TRBJ2-7; 9 bases line up with TRBD2. The CDR3 runs 13 residues. Germline loops: CDR1 MRHNA, CDR2 SNTAGT. V lost 3 bases to trimming and J lost 9 bases; unmatched junction nucleotides: 6. The CDR3 region is CASSEQAGGLQYF. The CDR3 DNA reads TGTGCCAGCAGTGAGCAGGCGGGAGGGTTGCAGTACTTC.

V usage is TRBV5-1 and J usage is TRBJ1-3; D is unclear. V lost 3 bases and J lost 0, with 13 bases in between. This CDR3 spans 16 amino acids. CDR1 is SGHRS and CDR2 is YFSETQ in the germline V gene. In DNA, the CDR3 is TGCGCCAGCAGCTCGAGGACCCCCTTCTCTGGAAACACCATATATTTT. Protein product: CASSSRTPFSGNTIYF.

V is TRBV19 and J is TRBJ2-3, with D perhaps TRBD2 (5 bases). The germline V gene encodes CDR1 LNHDA and CDR2 SQIVND (reference sequence). The CDR3 length is 15 residues. Trimming removed 1 base at V and 3 bases at J, with 11 bases between. This CDR3 is CASSIGEFLTDTQYF. The DNA for the CDR3 is TGTGCCAGTAGTATAGGGGAGTTTCTGACAGATACGCAGTATTTT. The variable domain in full, completed from reference TRBV19 and TRBJ2-3, reads DGGITQSPKYLFRKEGQNVTLSCEQNLNHDAMYWYRQDPGQGLRLIYYSQIVNDFQKGDIAEGYSVSREKKESFPLTVTSAQKNPTAFYLCASSIGEFLTDTQYFGPGTRLTVL.

The chain has TRBV28 and TRBJ1-5; 11 nucleotides align to TRBD1. Per germline, CDR1 MDHEN and CDR2 SYDVKM. The length of the CDR3 is 17 residues. Trimming at V came to 7 bases and at J to 0 bases, leaving 8 bases not matched to a gene. CDR3 sequence: CASTARDRGYSNQPQHF. In DNA form, the CDR3 reads TGTGCCAGCACCGCCCGGGACAGGGGGTATAGCAATCAGCCCCAGCATTTT.

This chain joins TRBV7-3 and TRBJ2-3; TRBD2 matches 11 bases. V dropped 5 bases and J dropped 0; count of bases not matched to a gene: 10. The germline CDR1 and CDR2 sequences are SGHTA and FQGTGA. The CDR3 loop spans 18 amino acids. The CDR3: CASSLRGTSGTSTDTQYF. The CDR3 DNA is TGTGCCAGCAGCCTTCGGGGGACTAGCGGAACTAGCACAGATACGCAGTATTTT.

CDR3 protein: CASSVGGTYAGELFF. The CDR3, as DNA: TGTGCCAGCAGCGTAGGTGGGACTTACGCCGGGGAGCTGTTTTTT. V and J are TRBV9 and TRBJ2-2, with D perhaps matching TRBD2 (6 bases). Germline loops: CDR1 SGDLS, CDR2 YYNGEE. This CDR3 is built from 15 residues. V was pared by 0 bases and J by 6 bases, with 12 bases between.

The chain employs TRBV30 and TRBJ2-7; 7 bases are a match to TRBD1. The CDR3 loop spans 12 amino acids. Germline CDR1 and CDR2: GTSNPN and SVGIG (reference sequence). V lost 5 bases and J lost 5; bases outside the gene matches: 6. The CDR3 is CAWGRQGDEQYF. In DNA form, the CDR3 reads TGTGCCTGGGGAAGACAGGGAGACGAGCAGTACTTC.

The rearrangement joins TRBV5-4 to TRBJ2-3, with D perhaps TRBD2 (6 bases). The V and J ends lost 4 bases and 0 bases respectively, with 15 bases between them. The CDR3 has 16 amino acids. The V gene's germline CDR1 is SGHNT and CDR2 YYREEE (reference sequence). The DNA for the CDR3 is TGTGCCAGCAGCGACGGGACTTCGCGGAGCACAGATACGCAGTATTTT. Translating it yields CASSDGTSRSTDTQYF.

This clone was seen more than once but under ten times. CDR3 sequence: CASSLSGANTEQFF. CDR3 nucleotide sequence: TGTGCCAGCAGCTTATCGGGAGCCAACACTGAGCAGTTCTTC. The chain joins TRBV7-3 to TRBJ2-1, with D possibly being TRBD2 (6 bases). Per the germline V gene, CDR1 is SGHTA and CDR2 is FQGTGA. V lost 2 bases and J 9 bases, leaving 14 bases between the germline ends. CDR3 length equals 14 residues. Filled out from reference TRBV7-3 and TRBJ2-1, the complete variable domain reads GAGVSQTPSNKVTEKGKYVELRCDPISGHTALYWYRQSLGQGPEFLIYFQGTGAADDSGLPNDRFFAVRPEGSVSTLKIQRTERGDSAVYLCASSLSGANTEQFFGPGTRLTVL.

There are a few counts of this clone. This sequence joins TRBV27 and TRBJ2-1, with TRBD2 matching 8 bases. The CDR3 loop spans 19 amino acids. Germline CDR1 and CDR2: MNHEY and SMNVEV (reference sequence). V trimming: 0 bases; J trimming: 2 bases; junction bases outside the gene matches: 12. CDR3 DNA sequence: TGTGCCAGCAGTTTATCGCATCGCCTTACTAGCGGCCCCTACAATGAGCAGTTCTTC. It is translated as CASSLSHRLTSGPYNEQFF.

V usage is TRBV5-1 and J usage is TRBJ1-4, with D possibly matching TRBD1 (6 bases). CDR3 length equals 14 residues. Trimming pared 4 bases from V and 8 bases from J, leaving 15 bases between. Per the germline V gene, CDR1 is SGHRS and CDR2 is YFSETQ. CDR3 loop: CASSQQGPPEKLFF. In DNA, the CDR3 is TGCGCCAGCAGCCAACAGGGTCCTCCGGAAAAACTGTTTTTT.

The V and J genes are TRBV27 and TRBJ2-5; D possibly corresponds to TRBD2 (5 bases). CDR1 MNHEY and CDR2 SMNVEV come from the germline V gene (reference sequence). The CDR3 totals 11 residues. V was trimmed by 11 bases and J by 9 bases, leaving 16 bases between them. The CDR3 loop reads CACMGSGAQYF. CDR3 bases: TGTGCCTGCATGGGGAGTGGGGCCCAGTACTTC.

The V call is TRBV30, the J call TRBJ1-5, with D possibly TRBD1 on 6 matching bases. Per the germline V gene, CDR1 is GTSNPN and CDR2 is SVGIG (reference sequence). This CDR3 region has 14 residues. The germline V and J ends were trimmed by 3 bases and 7 bases, with 16 bases remaining between them. The CDR3 sequence: CAWSRGHLDQPQHF. The CDR3 DNA reads as TGTGCCTGGAGCCGGGGGCATCTCGACCAGCCCCAGCATTTT.

This clone is a singleton in its sample. The chain employs TRBV5-1 and TRBJ2-7, with 8 bases lining up with TRBD1. CDR1 is SGHRS, CDR2 YFSETQ, per germline. Losses at the gene ends were 4 bases for V and 0 bases for J; bases not matched to a gene: 9. The CDR3 extends over 16 amino acids. CDR3: CASSATGGRGSYEQYF. Here the CDR3 DNA reads TGCGCCAGCAGCGCCACAGGGGGGCGGGGCTCCTACGAGCAGTACTTC.

The gene calls are TRBV5-6 and TRBJ2-7, with 8 bases matching TRBD1. Germline V gene sequence: CDR1 SGHDT, CDR2 YYEEEE. This CDR3 spans 14 amino acids. Trimming at V came to 6 bases and at J to 2 bases, leaving 7 bases not matched to a gene. CDR3 nucleotides: TGTGCCAGCACCTTTTGGGACAGGCCCTACGAGCAGTACTTC. Protein sequence: CASTFWDRPYEQYF.

The chain recombines TRBV18 with TRBJ2-5, with 7 bases lining up with TRBD2. The CDR3 totals 19 residues. Losses at the gene ends were 2 bases for V and 5 bases for J; bases not matched to a gene: 20. The germline V gene has CDR1 KGHSH and CDR2 LQKENI. The CDR3 bases are TGTGCCAGCTCACCAGTGGCCTCAATGCCTACCGGGGGGTTGGAGACCCAGTACTTC. The encoded protein is CASSPVASMPTGGLETQYF.

The chain has TRBV7-9 and TRBJ1-1; possibly TRBD1 for D (6 bases). This CDR3 is 14 amino acids long. CDR1 and CDR2 from the germline V gene are SEHNR and FQNEAQ (reference sequence). V was clipped by 0 bases and J by 6 bases, with 11 bases between them. CDR3 sequence (DNA): TGTGCCAGCAGCTTAGCCAGGACAGTGGCTGAAGCTTTCTTT. Amino acids: CASSLARTVAEAFF.